The subject of this entry is one T cell receptor beta chain. The sample comes from a study of blood T cell repertoires in COVID-19. The repertoire was sequenced with immunoSEQ multiplex PCR; TCRdb's copy has only in-frame clones and lacks some. The sample comprises a few hundred thousand clones, about 86% of which are singletons, and around 4% rests with the top ten. The CDR3 spans 15 residues. Trimming cost V 4 bases and J 6 bases; bases outside gene matches: 6. Germline values: CDR1 SGHNT, CDR2 YYREEE (reference sequence). Participants' reported clinical history set cohort assignment. Sequencing was done on a sample of PBMCs or T cells enriched from blood (not recorded which). The chain combines TRBV5-4 with TRBJ1-6; 8 bases match TRBD1. This clonotype was sampled from a woman between 35 and 50 years old with acute COVID-19. CDR3 residues: CASSPSTGGNSPLHF. The CDR3 DNA follows: TGTGCCAGCAGCCCATCAACAGGGGGTAATTCACCCCTCCACTTT.